The subject of this entry is one TCR beta chain. With V trimmed by 3 bases and J by 8 bases, 5 bases remained unmatched. The CDR3 has 13 residues. CDR1 and CDR2 from the germline V gene are SGHDT and YYEEEE. Input was approximately 1.8 ug genomic DNA, or all available if less. The data were produced by immunoSEQ multiplex PCR, yet TCRdb's version contains in-frame clones alone and is incomplete. The sample has fewer than 65,000 clones; around nine tenths are singletons. The source of the sample is a study of glioma-infiltrating T cells after dendritic cell vaccination. Overall study context: Monocyte-derived dendritic cells, cultured about 7 days with IL-4 and GM-CSF, were pulsed with autologous tumor lysate.

Documented time point: after dendritic cell vaccination, including at tumor progression/relapse. The chain employs TRBV5-6 and TRBJ1-1; TRBD1 aligns across 9 bases. The sample consisted of blood, taken after dendritic cell vaccination. This receptor was obtained from a human donor with glioblastoma. The CDR3 here is CASSWDRAAEAFF. The CDR3 DNA follows: TGTGCCAGCAGCTGGGACAGGGCGGCGGAAGCTTTCTTT.